What follows is one T cell receptor beta chain and its context. Antigen unknown. The data are from a study of T cells in Graves' hyperthyroidism and ophthalmopathy. Study results and caveats: Separating ophthalmopathy from stable hyperthyroidism was achieved by a 13 V-J model.

The CDR3 totals 15 residues. Germline CDR1 and CDR2: SGHAT and FQNNGV. Unmatched junction bases numbered 5, after V lost 4 bases and J lost 3 bases. Criteria for exclusion of patients were uncontrolled infection, other autoimmune disease, pregnancy or lactation. PBMCs stemmed from 10 ml fresh peripheral blood. The TCR beta CDR3 regions underwent amplification using RNA transcripts as the source. A first-round RT-PCR of the TCR CDR3 used the HTBI primer set. TCRdb re-analysed the multiplex PCR reads in MiXCR, keeping a single row per CDR3 protein. This table has some 690,000 distinct CDR3 sequences, roughly 17% appearing once.

The chain couples TRBV11-2 to TRBJ2-7, with TRBD2 matching 11 bases. The sample taken for sequencing was blood. The sequence was collected from a man aged 50-60 years with Graves' hyperthyroidism. The CDR3 DNA reads as TGTGCCAGCAGCTATACTAGCGGGAGTGGCTACGAGCAGTACTTC. This codes for CASSYTSGSGYEQYF. The entire variable domain, with the rest obtained from reference TRBV11-2 and TRBJ2-7, is as follows: EAGVAQSPRYKIIEKRQSVAFWCNPISGHATLYWYQQILGQGPKLLIQFQNNGVVDDSQLPKDRFSAERLKGVDSTLKIQPAKLEDSAVYLCASSYTSGSGYEQYFGPGTRLTVT.